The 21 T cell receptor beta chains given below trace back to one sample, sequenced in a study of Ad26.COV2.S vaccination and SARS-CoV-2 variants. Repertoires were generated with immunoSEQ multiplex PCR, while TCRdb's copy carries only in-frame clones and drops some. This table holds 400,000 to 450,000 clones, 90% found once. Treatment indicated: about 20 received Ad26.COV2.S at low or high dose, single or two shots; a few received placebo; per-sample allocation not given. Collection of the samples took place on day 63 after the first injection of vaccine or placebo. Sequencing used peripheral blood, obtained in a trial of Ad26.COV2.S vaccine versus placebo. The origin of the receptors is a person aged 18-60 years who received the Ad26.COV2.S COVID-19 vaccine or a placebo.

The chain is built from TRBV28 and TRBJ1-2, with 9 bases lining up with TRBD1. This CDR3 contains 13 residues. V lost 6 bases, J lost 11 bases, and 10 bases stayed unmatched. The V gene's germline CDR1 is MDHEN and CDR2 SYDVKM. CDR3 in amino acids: CASRNRGRSPYTF. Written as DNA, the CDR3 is TGTGCCAGCAGGAACAGGGGGCGGTCCCCATACACCTTC.

CDR3 in DNA: TGTGCCAGCGGGGGACTCACCTACGAGCAGTACTTC. This encodes CASGGLTYEQYF. This chain links TRBV2 with TRBJ2-7; TRBD2 might be the D (6 bases). CDR1 and CDR2 from the germline V gene are SNHLY and FYNNEI. V dropped 8 bases and J dropped 2 bases, with 10 bases sitting between them. The CDR3 totals 12 residues.

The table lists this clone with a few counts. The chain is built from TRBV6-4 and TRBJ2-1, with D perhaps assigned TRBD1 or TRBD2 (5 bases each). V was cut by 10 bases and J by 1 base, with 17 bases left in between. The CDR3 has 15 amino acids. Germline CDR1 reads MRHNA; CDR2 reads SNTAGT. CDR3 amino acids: CAINWDGTSYNEQFF. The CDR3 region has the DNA TGTGCCATCAATTGGGACGGAACTTCCTACAATGAGCAGTTCTTC.

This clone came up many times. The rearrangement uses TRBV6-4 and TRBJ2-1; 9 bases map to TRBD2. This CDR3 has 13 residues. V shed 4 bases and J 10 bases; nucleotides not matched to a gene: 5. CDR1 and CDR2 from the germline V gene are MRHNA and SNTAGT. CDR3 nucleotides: TGTGCCAGCAGTGCGGCGACTAGCGGAGAGCAGTTCTTC. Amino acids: CASSAATSGEQFF.

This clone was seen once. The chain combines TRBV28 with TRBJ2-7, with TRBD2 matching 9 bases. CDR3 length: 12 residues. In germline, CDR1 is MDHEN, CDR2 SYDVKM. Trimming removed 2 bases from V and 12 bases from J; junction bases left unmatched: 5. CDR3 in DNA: TGTGCCAGCAGTTTACAGACTAGCGGAGTGTACTTC. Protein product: CASSLQTSGVYF.

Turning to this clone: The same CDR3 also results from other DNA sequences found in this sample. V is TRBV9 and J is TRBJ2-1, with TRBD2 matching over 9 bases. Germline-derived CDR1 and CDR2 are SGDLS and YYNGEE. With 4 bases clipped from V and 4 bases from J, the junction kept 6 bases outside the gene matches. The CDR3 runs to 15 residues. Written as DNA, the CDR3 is TGTGCCAGCAGCCCGTTAGCGGGAGCGTACAATGAGCAGTTCTTC. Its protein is CASSPLAGAYNEQFF. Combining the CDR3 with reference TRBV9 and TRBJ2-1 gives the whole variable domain DSGVTQTPKHLITATGQRVTLRCSPRSGDLSVYWYQQSLDQGLQFLIQYYNGEERAKGNILERFSAQQFPDLHSELNLSSLELGDSALYFCASSPLAGAYNEQFFGPGTRLTVL.

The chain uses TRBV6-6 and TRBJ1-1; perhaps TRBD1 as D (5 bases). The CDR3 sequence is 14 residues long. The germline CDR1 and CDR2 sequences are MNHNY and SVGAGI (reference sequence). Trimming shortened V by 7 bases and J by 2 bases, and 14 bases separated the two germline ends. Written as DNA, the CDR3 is TGTGCCAGCACCAGGGCAGGGACCAACACTGAAGCTTTCTTT. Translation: CASTRAGTNTEAFF.

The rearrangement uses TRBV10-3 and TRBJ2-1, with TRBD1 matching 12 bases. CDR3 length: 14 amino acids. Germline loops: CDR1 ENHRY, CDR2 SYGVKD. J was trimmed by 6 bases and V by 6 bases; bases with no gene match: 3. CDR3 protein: CAISGTGGRNEQFF. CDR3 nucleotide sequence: TGTGCCATCAGCGGGACAGGGGGCCGCAATGAGCAGTTCTTC.

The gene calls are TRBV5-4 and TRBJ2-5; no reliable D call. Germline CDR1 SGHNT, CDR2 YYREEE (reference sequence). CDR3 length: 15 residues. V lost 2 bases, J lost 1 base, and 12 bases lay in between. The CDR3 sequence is CASSFKLGGQETQYF. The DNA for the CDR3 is TGTGCCAGCAGCTTCAAGTTAGGTGGCCAAGAGACCCAGTACTTC.

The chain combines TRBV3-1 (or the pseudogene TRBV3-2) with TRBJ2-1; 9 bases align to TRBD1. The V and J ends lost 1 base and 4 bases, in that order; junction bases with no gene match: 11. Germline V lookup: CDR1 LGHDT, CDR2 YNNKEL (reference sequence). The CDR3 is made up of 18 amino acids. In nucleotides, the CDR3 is TGTGCCAGCAGCCAAGGGGGGTGGAGGGACAGGGCGTACAATGAGCAGTTCTTC. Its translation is CASSQGGWRDRAYNEQFF.

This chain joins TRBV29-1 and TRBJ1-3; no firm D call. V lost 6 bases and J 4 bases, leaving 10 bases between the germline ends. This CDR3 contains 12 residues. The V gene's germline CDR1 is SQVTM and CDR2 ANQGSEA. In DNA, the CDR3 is TGCAGCGTGGAGCATGGGGGAAACACCATATATTTT. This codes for CSVEHGGNTIYF.

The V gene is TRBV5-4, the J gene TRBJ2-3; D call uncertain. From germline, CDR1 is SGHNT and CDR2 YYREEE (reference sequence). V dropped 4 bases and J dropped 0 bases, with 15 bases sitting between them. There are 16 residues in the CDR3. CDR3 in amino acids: CASSPSPTASTDTQYF. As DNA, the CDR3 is TGTGCCAGCAGCCCCTCCCCAACAGCTAGCACAGATACGCAGTATTTT.

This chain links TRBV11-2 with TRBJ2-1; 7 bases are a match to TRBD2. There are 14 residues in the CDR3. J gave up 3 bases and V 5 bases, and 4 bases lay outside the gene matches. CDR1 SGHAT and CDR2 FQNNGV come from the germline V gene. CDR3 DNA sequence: TGTGCCAGCAGCACAGCGGGAAGCTACAATGAGCAGTTCTTC. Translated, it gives CASSTAGSYNEQFF.

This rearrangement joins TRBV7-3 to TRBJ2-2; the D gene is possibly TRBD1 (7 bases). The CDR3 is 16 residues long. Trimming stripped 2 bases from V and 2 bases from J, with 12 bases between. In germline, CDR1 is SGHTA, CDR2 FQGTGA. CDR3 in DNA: TGTGCCAGCAGCTTAGCGGGGACAGCAAACACCGGGGAGCTGTTTTTT. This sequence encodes CASSLAGTANTGELFF.

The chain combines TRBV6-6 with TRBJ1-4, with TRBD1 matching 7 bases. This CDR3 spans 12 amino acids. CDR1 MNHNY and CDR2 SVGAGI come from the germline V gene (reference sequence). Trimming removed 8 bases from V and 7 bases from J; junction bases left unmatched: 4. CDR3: CASGRQGEKLFF. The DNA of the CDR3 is TGTGCCAGCGGGAGACAGGGTGAAAAACTGTTTTTT.

In DNA, the CDR3 is TGTGCCAGTAGCTTCCGGGGACTAGGCTACGAGCAGTACTTC. Encoded protein: CASSFRGLGYEQYF. J is TRBJ2-7 and V is TRBV6-5, with 8 nucleotides matching TRBD2. After removal of 9 bases from V and 3 bases from J, the junction contained 10 bases not matched to a gene. This CDR3 is 14 amino acids long. Germline CDR1 is MNHEY and CDR2 is SVGAGI.

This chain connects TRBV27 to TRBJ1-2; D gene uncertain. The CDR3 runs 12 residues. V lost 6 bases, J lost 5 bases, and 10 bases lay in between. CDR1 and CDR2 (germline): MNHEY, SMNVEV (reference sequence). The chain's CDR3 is CASRTERYGYTF. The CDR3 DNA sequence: TGTGCCAGCAGGACCGAAAGATATGGCTACACCTTC.

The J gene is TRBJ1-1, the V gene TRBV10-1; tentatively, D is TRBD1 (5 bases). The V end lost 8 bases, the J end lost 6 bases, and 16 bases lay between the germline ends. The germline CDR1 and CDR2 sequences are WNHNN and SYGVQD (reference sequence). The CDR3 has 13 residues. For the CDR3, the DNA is TGCGCCAGCGGGCTCGACAGCCTACCTGAAGCTTTCTTT. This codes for CASGLDSLPEAFF.

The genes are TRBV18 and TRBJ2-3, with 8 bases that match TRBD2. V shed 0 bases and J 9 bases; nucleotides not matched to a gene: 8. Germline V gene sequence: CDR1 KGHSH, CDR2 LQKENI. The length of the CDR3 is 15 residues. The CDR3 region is CASSPPMAGGSTQYF. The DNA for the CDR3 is TGTGCCAGCTCACCACCCATGGCGGGAGGTTCAACGCAGTATTTT.

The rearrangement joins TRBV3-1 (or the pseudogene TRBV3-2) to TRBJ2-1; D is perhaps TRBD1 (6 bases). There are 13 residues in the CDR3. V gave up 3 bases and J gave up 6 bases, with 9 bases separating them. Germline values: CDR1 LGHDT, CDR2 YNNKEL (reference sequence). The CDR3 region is CASSHRGSNEQFF. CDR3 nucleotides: TGTGCCAGCAGCCACAGGGGAAGCAATGAGCAGTTCTTC.

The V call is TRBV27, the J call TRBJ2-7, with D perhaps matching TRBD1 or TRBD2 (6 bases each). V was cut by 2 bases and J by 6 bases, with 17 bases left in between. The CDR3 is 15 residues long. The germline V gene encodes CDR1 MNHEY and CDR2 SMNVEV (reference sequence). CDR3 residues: CASSLKGEAPSEQYF. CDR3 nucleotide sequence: TGTGCCAGCAGTTTAAAGGGGGAGGCCCCTTCCGAGCAGTACTTC.